This passage covers 32 T cell receptor beta chains from one sample sequenced in a study of OX40 agonist ivuxolimab in advanced cancers. Using immunoSEQ multiplex PCR, the repertoire was profiled, and TCRdb retains in-frame clones only, with some absent. Among 48,000 or so clones, 83% were seen once, and the ten largest hold roughly 1.2%. Material: CD4+ or CD8+ T cells sorted from blood, obtained in a trial of the OX40 agonist ivuxolimab. The receptors derive from an adult with an advanced solid tumor such as melanoma, head and neck, liver or kidney cancer.

The chain links TRBV6-6 to TRBJ2-7, with D tentatively TRBD1 or TRBD2 (6 bases each). Germline V gene data show CDR1 as MNHNY and CDR2 as SVGAGI (reference sequence). The CDR3 spans 13 residues. V was shortened by 7 bases and J by 2 bases, with 12 bases between the two germline ends. CDR3 bases: TGTGCCAGCAACCAGGAGGGGGCCTACGAGCAGTACTTC. This encodes CASNQEGAYEQYF.

The chain employs TRBV6-1 and TRBJ1-2, with a possible D match to TRBD1 (6 bases). V lost 3 bases and J lost 7, with 21 bases in between. This CDR3 comprises 16 residues. In germline, CDR1 is MNHNS, CDR2 SASEGT. The DNA of the CDR3 is TGTGCCAGCAGTGAGGGGGGCGCGGGCGCCCTGGGTGGCTACACCTTC. Translated: CASSEGGAGALGGYTF.

The rearrangement links TRBV5-8 to TRBJ2-3; 8 nucleotides line up with TRBD2. In germline, CDR1 is SGHTS, CDR2 YDEGEE. V shed 4 bases and J 6 bases; nucleotides not matched to a gene: 13. The CDR3 covers 16 residues. The CDR3 region has the DNA TGTGCCAGCAGCCCCGGGACTAGTAGTAGGGTGGATACGCAGTATTTT. Residues: CASSPGTSSRVDTQYF.

This chain links TRBV21-1 with TRBJ2-5; the table's D call TRBD1 went unverified against the DNA. TRBV21-1 is an annotated pseudogene. The CDR3 spans 15 residues. CDR3 in DNA: TGTGCCAGCAGCAAAACTCGGAACAGGGCGGAGACCCAGTACTTC. Amino acid sequence: CASSKTRNRAETQYF.

This clone was seen only a few times. J is TRBJ1-5 and V is TRBV7-2; D remains unclear. Germline V gives CDR1 SGHTA, CDR2 FQGNSA. This CDR3 spans 14 amino acids. Trimming left V 5 bases short and J 9 bases short, with 17 bases between. CDR3 residues: CASSPSGYPGPQHF. CDR3 in DNA: TGTGCCAGCAGCCCCTCGGGGTACCCTGGGCCCCAGCATTTT.

V is TRBV6-5 and J is TRBJ2-7; D may be TRBD1 or TRBD2 (5 bases each). Germline lookup yields CDR1 MNHEY and CDR2 SVGAGI. V lost 6 bases to trimming and J lost 2 bases, with 14 bases between them. This CDR3 is built from 14 residues. The CDR3 loop is CASRRGVPPYEQYF. The DNA for the CDR3 is TGTGCCAGCAGGAGAGGGGTCCCCCCCTACGAGCAGTACTTC.

V gene TRBV7-8 combines with J gene TRBJ1-4; TRBD1 aligns across 8 bases. The CDR3 sequence is 15 residues long. Trimming cost V 5 bases and J 8 bases; bases outside gene matches: 10. Per germline, CDR1 SGHVS and CDR2 FQNEAQ. CDR3 coding DNA: TGTGCCAGCAGCGAACTGTCCAGGGGGCAGGAAAAACTGTTTTTT. Residues: CASSELSRGQEKLFF.

The J gene is TRBJ1-2, the V gene TRBV19, with D tentatively TRBD1 (5 bases). The CDR3 is 15 residues long. CDR1 and CDR2 from the germline V gene are LNHDA and SQIVND (reference sequence). Trimming removed 3 bases from V and 2 bases from J, with 13 bases in between. The CDR3 loop reads CASSIWLTDNYGYTF. CDR3 sequence (DNA): TGTGCCAGTAGTATCTGGTTGACAGACAACTATGGCTACACCTTC.

J is TRBJ2-7 and V is TRBV18; 9 nucleotides agree with TRBD2. This CDR3 has 16 amino acids. The germline CDR1 and CDR2 sequences are KGHSH and LQKENI. The ends lost 0 bases at V and 3 bases at J; junction bases unmatched: 6. Written as DNA, the CDR3 is TGTGCCAGCTCACCACCGGGTCTAGCGGGGAGCTACGAGCAGTACTTC. This sequence encodes CASSPPGLAGSYEQYF. Looking up the rest from reference TRBV18 and TRBJ2-7 gives the full variable domain: NAGVMQNPRHLVRRRGQEARLRCSPMKGHSHVYWYRQLPEEGLKFMVYLQKENIIDESGMPKERFSAEFPKEGPSILRIQQVVRGDSAAYFCASSPPGLAGSYEQYFGPGTRLTVT.

This chain joins TRBV11-3 and TRBJ2-1; perhaps TRBD1 as D (6 bases). The V gene's germline CDR1 is SGHNT and CDR2 YENEEA. The CDR3 length is 14 residues. The V gene lost 3 bases and the J gene lost 13 bases, with 19 bases spanning the gap. The CDR3 DNA follows: TGTGCCAGCAGCTTGAGCCGGGACACAAGCCGACAGTTCTTC. It specifies CASSLSRDTSRQFF.

J is TRBJ1-2 and V is TRBV9, with D uncertain. Germline V CDR1 and CDR2: SGDLS, YYNGEE. CDR3 size: 14 residues. With 2 bases removed from V and 0 bases from J, the gap between germline ends came to 8 bases. The CDR3 DNA reads as TGTGCCAGCAGCGTCATAGGGACTAACTATGGCTACACCTTC. Protein sequence: CASSVIGTNYGYTF. Filled out from reference TRBV9 and TRBJ1-2, the complete variable domain reads DSGVTQTPKHLITATGQRVTLRCSPRSGDLSVYWYQQSLDQGLQFLIQYYNGEERAKGNILERFSAQQFPDLHSELNLSSLELGDSALYFCASSVIGTNYGYTFGSGTRLTVV.

Only a few counts were recorded for this clone. This chain uses TRBV7-2 with TRBJ1-6; D uncertain. The CDR3 covers 15 residues. Trimming cost V 5 bases and J 7 bases, with 15 bases left between them. Germline V lookup: CDR1 SGHTA, CDR2 FQGNSA. Written as DNA, the CDR3 is TGTGCCAGCAGCAGCGGAGGTCTGTGGAATTCACCCCTCCACTTT. The encoded protein is CASSSGGLWNSPLHF.

This clone was detected once. V is TRBV7-2 and J is TRBJ2-7; D is unclear. This CDR3 is built from 16 residues. Trimming stripped 5 bases from V and 0 bases from J, with 17 bases between. The V gene's germline CDR1 is SGHTA and CDR2 FQGNSA. CDR3 residues: CASSPDGWTGSYEQYF. CDR3 bases: TGTGCCAGCAGCCCCGACGGCTGGACCGGCTCCTACGAGCAGTACTTC. Full variable domain (missing parts from reference TRBV7-2 and TRBJ2-7): GAGVSQSPSNKVTEKGKDVELRCDPISGHTALYWYRQSLGQGLEFLIYFQGNSAPDKSGLPSDRFSAERTGGSVSTLTIQRTQQEDSAVYLCASSPDGWTGSYEQYFGPGTRLTVT.

This chain links TRBV12-5 with TRBJ2-7; no definite D call. This CDR3 is 11 amino acids long. V lost 5 bases to trimming and J lost 5 bases, with 7 bases between them. Germline CDR1 and CDR2: LGHNT and FRNRAP. The CDR3, as DNA: TGTGCTAGTGGTCCCCAGGACGAGCAGTACTTC. Amino acid sequence: CASGPQDEQYF.

The chain links TRBV19 to TRBJ2-7; 7 nucleotides match TRBD1. Germline V gives CDR1 LNHDA, CDR2 SQIVND (reference sequence). The J segment lost 2 bases and the V segment lost 3 bases, leaving 13 bases of the junction unmatched. The CDR3 is 17 amino acids. The CDR3, as DNA: TGTGCCAGTAGTATCCCCTCGGACAGGCCACTCGCCTACGAGCAGTACTTC. Protein product: CASSIPSDRPLAYEQYF.

Notes on this clone: One end of the junction does not line up with germline, which may come from a read error. The chain couples TRBV7-7 to TRBJ2-1; 10 bases align to TRBD2. The CDR3 runs 14 residues. Germline lookup yields CDR1 SSHAT and CDR2 FNYEAQ (reference sequence). The CDR3 loop is CASSLSGGYNEQFF. For the CDR3, the DNA is TGTGCTAGCAGCCTTAGCGGGGGGTACAATGAGCAGTTCTTC.

The chain carries TRBV19 and TRBJ1-1, with D perhaps TRBD1 (5 bases). This CDR3 has 13 amino acids. V was trimmed by 3 bases and J by 10 bases, leaving 15 bases between them. The germline V gene has CDR1 LNHDA and CDR2 SQIVND (reference sequence). The CDR3 protein is CASSIWGRVAAFF. For the CDR3, the DNA is TGTGCCAGTAGTATCTGGGGCAGGGTGGCAGCTTTCTTT.

The DNA for the CDR3 is TGCAGCGTCCACCAGGGGGACTATGGCTACACCTTC. It encodes CSVHQGDYGYTF. The V gene is TRBV29-1, the J gene TRBJ1-2, with 7 bases that match TRBD1. The CDR3 has 12 amino acids. CDR1 is SQVTM, CDR2 ANQGSEA, per germline. Trimming removed 6 bases from V and 3 bases from J; junction bases left unmatched: 4.

This clone was counted between two and nine times. The chain uses TRBV10-1 and TRBJ1-4; D might be TRBD1 (6 bases). With 9 bases removed from V and 7 bases from J, the gap between germline ends came to 15 bases. This CDR3 region has 13 residues. Germline V CDR1 and CDR2: WNHNN, SYGVQD (reference sequence). This CDR3 reads CASSGAVGEKLFF. The CDR3 DNA reads as TGCGCCAGTTCGGGGGCAGTCGGTGAAAAACTGTTTTTT.

The chain is built from TRBV6-5 and TRBJ2-6; D remains unclear. The CDR3 has 15 residues. V was cut by 5 bases and J by 1 base, with 9 bases left in between. Per the germline V gene, CDR1 is MNHEY and CDR2 is SVGAGI. The CDR3 protein is CASSHDTSGANVLTF. CDR3 coding DNA: TGTGCCAGCAGTCACGACACGTCTGGGGCCAACGTCCTGACTTTC.

The chain recombines TRBV4-1 with TRBJ1-5; D gene uncertain. The CDR3 contains 13 residues. Trimming removed 0 bases from V and 6 bases from J, with 6 bases in between. CDR1 is MGHRA and CDR2 is YSYEKL in the germline V gene. CDR3 in amino acids: CASSQDWRQPQHF. CDR3 in DNA: TGCGCCAGCAGCCAAGATTGGCGTCAGCCCCAGCATTTT.

This chain connects TRBV5-1 to TRBJ2-5; D unresolved. The CDR3 extends over 15 amino acids. Between the trimmed V and J ends, which lost 0 bases and 5 bases, there was a span of 14 bases. CDR1 and CDR2 (germline): SGHRS, YFSETQ. In DNA form, the CDR3 reads TGCGCCAGCAGCTTGGAAACCACGCTTACGGAGACCCAGTACTTC. It yields the protein CASSLETTLTETQYF.

This chain links TRBV27 with TRBJ2-6; D gene unclear. V lost 3 bases, J lost 0 bases, and 9 bases lay in between. This CDR3 is 16 amino acids long. Germline CDR1 reads MNHEY; CDR2 reads SMNVEV (reference sequence). This CDR3 reads CASSFGWSSGANVLTF. DNA of the CDR3: TGTGCCAGCAGTTTTGGTTGGAGCTCTGGGGCCAACGTCCTGACTTTC. Full variable domain (rest looked up from reference TRBV27 and TRBJ2-6): EAQVTQNPRYLITVTGKKLTVTCSQNMNHEYMSWYRQDPGLGLRQIYYSMNVEVTDKGDVPEGYKVSRKEKRNFPLILESPSPNQTSLYFCASSFGWSSGANVLTFGAGSRLTVL.

The table lists this clone with a count of one. The genes are TRBV7-9 and TRBJ2-3; 8 bases align to TRBD1. Germline assignment: CDR1 SEHNR and CDR2 FQNEAQ (reference sequence). V shed 1 base and J 2 bases; nucleotides not matched to a gene: 5. This CDR3 is built from 16 residues. The CDR3 sequence: CASSLGTGILTDTQYF. DNA of the CDR3: TGTGCCAGCAGCTTAGGGACAGGGATCCTCACAGATACGCAGTATTTT. The whole variable domain, remainder taken from reference TRBV7-9 and TRBJ2-3, is DTGVSQNPRHKITKRGQNVTFRCDPISEHNRLYWYRQTLGQGPEFLTYFQNEAQLEKSRLLSDRFSAERPKGSFSTLEIQRTEQGDSAMYLCASSLGTGILTDTQYFGPGTRLTVL.

The J gene is TRBJ1-2, the V gene TRBV30; weak D call: TRBD1 (5 bases). The CDR3 covers 13 residues. V lost 3 bases to trimming and J lost 8 bases, with 16 bases between them. Germline V gives CDR1 GTSNPN, CDR2 SVGIG (reference sequence). The CDR3 here is CAWRGPREGGYTF. The CDR3 coding sequence is TGTGCCTGGAGGGGGCCCCGAGAAGGGGGCTACACCTTC.

The chain uses TRBV7-9 and TRBJ1-1; unclear D gene. The length of the CDR3 is 12 residues. Germline V gene lookup returns CDR1 SEHNR and CDR2 FQNEAQ (reference sequence). V lost 8 bases and J lost 1, with 8 bases in between. The DNA for the CDR3 is TGTGCCAGCGGAGCGCAGAACACTGAAGCTTTCTTT. Translated, it gives CASGAQNTEAFF.

The J gene is TRBJ2-7, the V gene TRBV7-2; D is unclear. The CDR3 contains 13 residues. The germline V gene has CDR1 SGHTA and CDR2 FQGNSA. Trimming took 5 bases from V and 6 from J, leaving 14 bases between them. CDR3 bases: TGTGCCAGCAGCACCTCAATCTTTTCCGAGCAGTACTTC. Translation gives CASSTSIFSEQYF.

The J gene is TRBJ1-1, the V gene TRBV6-5; 9 bases agree with TRBD1. The germline gives CDR1 MNHEY, CDR2 SVGAGI. The CDR3 has 16 residues. Trimming at V came to 3 bases and at J to 6 bases, leaving 11 bases not matched to a gene. The CDR3 coding sequence is TGTGCCAGCAGTTATCACGGGACAGGGAAGGACCCTGAAGCTTTCTTT. Residues: CASSYHGTGKDPEAFF.

With respect to this clone: One end of the junction is discordant with germline, which a read error may explain. The chain recombines TRBV5-1 with TRBJ1-4; D possibly corresponds to TRBD1 (5 bases). This CDR3 comprises 13 residues. CDR1 is SGHRS, CDR2 YFSETQ, per germline. CDR3 in amino acids: CASRLGVSEKLFF. The CDR3 coding sequence is TGCGCCAGCAGATTGGGGGTCAGTGAAAAACTGTTTTTT.

The genes are TRBV7-2 and TRBJ2-7; D remains unclear. V lost 1 base to trimming and J lost 5 bases, with 12 bases between them. This CDR3 has 14 residues. The V gene's germline CDR1 is SGHTA and CDR2 FQGNSA. In DNA form, the CDR3 reads TGTGCCAGCAGCTTAGGCTGGCAGGCCCACGAGCAGTACTTC. It specifies CASSLGWQAHEQYF. The full variable domain, in which reference TRBV7-2 and TRBJ2-7 provide the parts outside the CDR3, is GAGVSQSPSNKVTEKGKDVELRCDPISGHTALYWYRQSLGQGLEFLIYFQGNSAPDKSGLPSDRFSAERTGGSVSTLTIQRTQQEDSAVYLCASSLGWQAHEQYFGPGTRLTVT.

The V call is TRBV2, the J call TRBJ2-7; perhaps TRBD1 as D (6 bases). The CDR3 totals 14 residues. The V and J ends lost 4 bases and 2 bases respectively, with 12 bases between them. CDR1 is SNHLY, CDR2 FYNNEI, per germline. The CDR3 DNA sequence: TGTGCCAGCAGTGCCTCCGGGACAACCTACGAGCAGTACTTC. Protein product: CASSASGTTYEQYF.

The chain couples TRBV19 to TRBJ1-1, with TRBD1 identical over 10 bases. This CDR3 is built from 14 residues. Germline-derived CDR1 and CDR2 are LNHDA and SQIVND (reference sequence). After removal of 4 bases from V and 7 bases from J, the junction contained 6 bases not matched to a gene. The CDR3 bases are TGTGCCAGTAGTACCAGGACAGGGGGAAGTGAAGCTTTCTTT. Translation: CASSTRTGGSEAFF. Based on the CDR3 plus reference TRBV19 and TRBJ1-1, the full variable domain is DGGITQSPKYLFRKEGQNVTLSCEQNLNHDAMYWYRQDPGQGLRLIYYSQIVNDFQKGDIAEGYSVSREKKESFPLTVTSAQKNPTAFYLCASSTRTGGSEAFFGQGTRLTVV.